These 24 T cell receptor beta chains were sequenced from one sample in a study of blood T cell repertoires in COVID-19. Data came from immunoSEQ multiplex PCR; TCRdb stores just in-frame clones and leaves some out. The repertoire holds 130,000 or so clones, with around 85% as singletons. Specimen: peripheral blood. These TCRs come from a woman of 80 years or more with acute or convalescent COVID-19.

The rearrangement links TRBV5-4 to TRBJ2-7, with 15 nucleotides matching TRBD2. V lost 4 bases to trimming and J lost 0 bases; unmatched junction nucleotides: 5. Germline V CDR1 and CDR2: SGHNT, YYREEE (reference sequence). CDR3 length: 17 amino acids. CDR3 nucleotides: TGTGCCAGCAGCCCTGGACTAGCGGGGGGGTCCTCCTACGAGCAGTACTTC. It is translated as CASSPGLAGGSSYEQYF. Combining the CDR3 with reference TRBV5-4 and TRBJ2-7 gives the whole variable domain ETGVTQSPTHLIKTRGQQVTLRCSSQSGHNTVSWYQQALGQGPQFIFQYYREEENGRGNFPPRFSGLQFPNYSSELNVNALELDDSALYLCASSPGLAGGSSYEQYFGPGTRLTVT.

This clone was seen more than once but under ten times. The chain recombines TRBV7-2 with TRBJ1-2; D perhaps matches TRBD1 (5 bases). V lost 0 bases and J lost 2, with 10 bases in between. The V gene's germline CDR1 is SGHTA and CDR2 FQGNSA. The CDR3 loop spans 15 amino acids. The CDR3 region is CASSLAAGENYGYTF. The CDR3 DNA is TGTGCCAGCAGCTTAGCCGCGGGGGAGAACTATGGCTACACCTTC.

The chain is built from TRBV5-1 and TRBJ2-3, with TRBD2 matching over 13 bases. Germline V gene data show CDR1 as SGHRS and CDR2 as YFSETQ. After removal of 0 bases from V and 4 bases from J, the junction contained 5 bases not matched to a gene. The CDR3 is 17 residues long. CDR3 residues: CASSLGGTSGAADTQYF. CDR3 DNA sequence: TGCGCCAGCAGCTTGGGAGGGACTAGCGGGGCCGCAGATACGCAGTATTTT. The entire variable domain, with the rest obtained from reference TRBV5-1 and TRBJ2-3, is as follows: KAGVTQTPRYLIKTRGQQVTLSCSPISGHRSVSWYQQTPGQGLQFLFEYFSETQRNKGNFPGRFSGRQFSNSRSEMNVSTLELGDSALYLCASSLGGTSGAADTQYFGPGTRLTVL.

The CDR3 is CASSLAGFEGYTF. DNA of the CDR3: TGTGCCAGCAGCTTAGCTGGTTTTGAGGGCTACACCTTC. The rearrangement joins TRBV7-9 to TRBJ1-2; no clear D gene. Trimming took off 0 bases at V and 8 bases at J, with 10 bases between the two ends. Looked up from germline, CDR1 is SEHNR and CDR2 is FQNEAQ (reference sequence). This CDR3 has 13 residues. Full variable domain (rest looked up from reference TRBV7-9 and TRBJ1-2): DTGVSQNPRHKITKRGQNVTFRCDPISEHNRLYWYRQTLGQGPEFLTYFQNEAQLEKSRLLSDRFSAERPKGSFSTLEIQRTEQGDSAMYLCASSLAGFEGYTFGSGTRLTVV.

For the CDR3, the DNA is TGTGCCAGCAGCTTTCTAGCGGGCGAGCAGTTCTTC. It translates to CASSFLAGEQFF. V gene TRBV11-2 combines with J gene TRBJ2-1, with 8 nucleotides matching TRBD2. The CDR3 has 12 residues. With 3 bases clipped from V and 10 bases from J, the junction kept 2 bases outside the gene matches. Germline V gene sequence: CDR1 SGHAT, CDR2 FQNNGV.

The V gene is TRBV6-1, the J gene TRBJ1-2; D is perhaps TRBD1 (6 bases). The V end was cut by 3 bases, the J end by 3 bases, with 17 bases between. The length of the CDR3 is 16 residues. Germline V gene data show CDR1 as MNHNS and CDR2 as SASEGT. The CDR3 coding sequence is TGTGCCAGCAGTGATGGCTGGCAGGGGCAATACTATGGCTACACCTTC. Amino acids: CASSDGWQGQYYGYTF.

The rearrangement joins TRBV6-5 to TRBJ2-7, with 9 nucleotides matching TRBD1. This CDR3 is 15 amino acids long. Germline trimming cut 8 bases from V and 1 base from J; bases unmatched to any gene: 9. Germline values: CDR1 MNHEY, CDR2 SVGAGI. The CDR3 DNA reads TGTGCCAGCGCATTAGGGGGGACAGGGTCCTACGAGCAGTACTTC. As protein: CASALGGTGSYEQYF.

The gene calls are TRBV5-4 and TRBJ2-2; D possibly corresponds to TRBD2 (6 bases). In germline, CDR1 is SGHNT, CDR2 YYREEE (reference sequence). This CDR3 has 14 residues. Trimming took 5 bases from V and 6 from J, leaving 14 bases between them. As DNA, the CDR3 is TGTGCCAGCAGGGTAGGGACTTCCCCCGGGGAGCTGTTTTTT. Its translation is CASRVGTSPGELFF.

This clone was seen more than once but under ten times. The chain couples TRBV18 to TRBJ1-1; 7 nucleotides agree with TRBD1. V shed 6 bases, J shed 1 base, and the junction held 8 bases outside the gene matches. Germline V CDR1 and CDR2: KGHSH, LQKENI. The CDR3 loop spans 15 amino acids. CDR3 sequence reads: CASSLSAGGNTEAFF. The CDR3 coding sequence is TGTGCCAGCTCCTTGTCCGCAGGGGGGAACACTGAAGCTTTCTTT.

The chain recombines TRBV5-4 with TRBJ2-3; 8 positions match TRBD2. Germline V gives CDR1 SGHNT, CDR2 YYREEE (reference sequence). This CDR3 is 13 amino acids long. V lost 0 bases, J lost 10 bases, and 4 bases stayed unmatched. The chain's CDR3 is CASSLAGTRAQYF. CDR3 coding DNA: TGTGCCAGCAGCTTGGCAGGGACTAGAGCGCAGTATTTT. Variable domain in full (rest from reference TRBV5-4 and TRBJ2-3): ETGVTQSPTHLIKTRGQQVTLRCSSQSGHNTVSWYQQALGQGPQFIFQYYREEENGRGNFPPRFSGLQFPNYSSELNVNALELDDSALYLCASSLAGTRAQYFGPGTRLTVL.

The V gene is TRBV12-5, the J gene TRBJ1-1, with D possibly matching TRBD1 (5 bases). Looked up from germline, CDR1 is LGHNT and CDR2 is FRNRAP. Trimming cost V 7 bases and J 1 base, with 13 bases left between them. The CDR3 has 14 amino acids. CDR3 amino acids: CASELGHSNTEAFF. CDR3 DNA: TGTGCTAGTGAGCTCGGACACTCGAACACTGAAGCTTTCTTT. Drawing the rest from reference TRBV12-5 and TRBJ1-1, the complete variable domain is DARVTQTPRHKVTEMGQEVTMRCQPILGHNTVFWYRQTMMQGLELLAYFRNRAPLDDSGMPKDRFSAEMPDATLATLKIQPSEPRDSAVYFCASELGHSNTEAFFGQGTRLTVV.

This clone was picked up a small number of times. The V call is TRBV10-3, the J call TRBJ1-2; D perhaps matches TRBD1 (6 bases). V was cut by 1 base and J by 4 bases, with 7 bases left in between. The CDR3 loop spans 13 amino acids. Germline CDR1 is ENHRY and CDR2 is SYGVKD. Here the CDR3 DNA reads TGTGCCATCAGTGAGTGGGACACCTATGGCTACACCTTC. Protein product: CAISEWDTYGYTF.

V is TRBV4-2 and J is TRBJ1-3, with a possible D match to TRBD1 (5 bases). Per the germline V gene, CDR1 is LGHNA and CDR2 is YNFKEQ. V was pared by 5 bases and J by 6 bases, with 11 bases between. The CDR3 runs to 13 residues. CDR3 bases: TGTGCCAGCAGCAGGGGTGTAGAAAACACCATATATTTT. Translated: CASSRGVENTIYF.

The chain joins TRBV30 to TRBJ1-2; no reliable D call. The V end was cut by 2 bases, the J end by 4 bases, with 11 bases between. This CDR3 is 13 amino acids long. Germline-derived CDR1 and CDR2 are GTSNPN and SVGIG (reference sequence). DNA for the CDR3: TGTGCCTGGAGTACGAAGGCGGGCTATGGCTACACCTTC. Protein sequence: CAWSTKAGYGYTF.

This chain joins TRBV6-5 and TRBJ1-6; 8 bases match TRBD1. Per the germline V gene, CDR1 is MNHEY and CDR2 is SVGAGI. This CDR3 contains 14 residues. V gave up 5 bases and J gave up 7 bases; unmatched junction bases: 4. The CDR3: CASSTRQGNSPLHF. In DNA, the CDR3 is TGTGCCAGCAGTACCCGACAGGGGAATTCACCCCTCCACTTT.

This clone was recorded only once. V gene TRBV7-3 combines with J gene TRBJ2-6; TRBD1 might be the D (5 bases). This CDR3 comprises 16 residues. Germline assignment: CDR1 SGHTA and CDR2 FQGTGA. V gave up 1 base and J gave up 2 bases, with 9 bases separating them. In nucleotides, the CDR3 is TGTGCCAGCAGCTTAATCCCCAGGGCTGGGGCCAACGTCCTGACTTTC. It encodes CASSLIPRAGANVLTF.

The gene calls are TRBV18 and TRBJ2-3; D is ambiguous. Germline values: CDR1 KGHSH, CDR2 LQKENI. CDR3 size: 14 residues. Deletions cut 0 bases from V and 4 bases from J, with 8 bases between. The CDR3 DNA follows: TGTGCCAGCTCACCACCGAGTCTGGCAGATACGCAGTATTTT. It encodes CASSPPSLADTQYF.

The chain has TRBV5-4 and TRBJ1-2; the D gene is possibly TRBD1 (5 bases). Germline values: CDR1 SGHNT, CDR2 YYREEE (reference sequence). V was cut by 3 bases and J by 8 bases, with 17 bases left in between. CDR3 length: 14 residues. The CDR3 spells CASSSQGRKSGYTF. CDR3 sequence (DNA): TGTGCCAGCAGCTCTCAGGGTCGTAAGAGCGGCTACACCTTC.

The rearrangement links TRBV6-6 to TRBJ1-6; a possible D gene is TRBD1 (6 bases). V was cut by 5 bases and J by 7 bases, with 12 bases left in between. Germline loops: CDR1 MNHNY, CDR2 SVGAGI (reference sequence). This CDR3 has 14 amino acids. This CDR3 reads CASSPGQGNSPLHF. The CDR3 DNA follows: TGTGCCAGCAGTCCGGGACAAGGGAATTCACCCCTCCACTTT.

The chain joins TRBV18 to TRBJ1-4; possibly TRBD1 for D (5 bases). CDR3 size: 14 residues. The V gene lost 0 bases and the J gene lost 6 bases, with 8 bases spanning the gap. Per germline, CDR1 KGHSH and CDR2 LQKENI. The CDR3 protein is CASSPPSRDEKLFF. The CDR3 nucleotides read TGTGCCAGCTCACCACCGTCCAGGGATGAAAAACTGTTTTTT. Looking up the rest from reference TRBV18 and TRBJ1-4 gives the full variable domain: NAGVMQNPRHLVRRRGQEARLRCSPMKGHSHVYWYRQLPEEGLKFMVYLQKENIIDESGMPKERFSAEFPKEGPSILRIQQVVRGDSAAYFCASSPPSRDEKLFFGSGTQLSVL.

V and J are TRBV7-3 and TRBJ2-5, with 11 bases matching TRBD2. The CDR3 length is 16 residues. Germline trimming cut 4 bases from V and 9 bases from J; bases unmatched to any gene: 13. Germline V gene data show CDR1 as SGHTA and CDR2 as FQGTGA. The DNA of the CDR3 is TGTGCCAGCAGCTCCTCCAAGACTAGCGGGACCGAGCCCCAGTACTTC. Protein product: CASSSSKTSGTEPQYF.

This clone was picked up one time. Written as DNA, the CDR3 is TGTGCCAGCAGTTCAGTCTACGAGCAGTACTTC. Translation: CASSSVYEQYF. The chain uses TRBV6-2 or TRBV6-3 and TRBJ2-7; D is unclear. V lost 4 bases and J lost 3, with 4 bases in between. Germline loops: CDR1 MNHEY, CDR2 SVGEGT. This CDR3 spans 11 amino acids.

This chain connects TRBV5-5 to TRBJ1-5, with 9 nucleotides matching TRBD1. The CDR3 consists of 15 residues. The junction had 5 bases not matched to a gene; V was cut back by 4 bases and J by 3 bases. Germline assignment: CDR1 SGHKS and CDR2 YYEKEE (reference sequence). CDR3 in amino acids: CASSLQGATNQPQHF. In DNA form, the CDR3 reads TGTGCCAGCAGCCTACAGGGGGCTACCAATCAGCCCCAGCATTTT.

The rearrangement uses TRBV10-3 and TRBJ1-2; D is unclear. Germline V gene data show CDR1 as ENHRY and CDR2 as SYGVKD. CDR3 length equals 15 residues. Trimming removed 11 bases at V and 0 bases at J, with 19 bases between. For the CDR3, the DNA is TGTGCCTCTCACGCAACGAGGGATACTAACTATGGCTACACCTTC. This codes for CASHATRDTNYGYTF.